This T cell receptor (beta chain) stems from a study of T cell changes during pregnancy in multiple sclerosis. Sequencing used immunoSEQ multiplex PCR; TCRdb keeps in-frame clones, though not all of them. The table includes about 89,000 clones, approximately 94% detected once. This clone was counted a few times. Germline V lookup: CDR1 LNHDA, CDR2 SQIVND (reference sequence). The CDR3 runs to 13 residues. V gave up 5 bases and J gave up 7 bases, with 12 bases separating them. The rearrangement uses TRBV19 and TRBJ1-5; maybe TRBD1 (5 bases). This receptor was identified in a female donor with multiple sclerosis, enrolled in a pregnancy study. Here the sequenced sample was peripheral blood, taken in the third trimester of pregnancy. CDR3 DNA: TGTGCCAGTAGTGAAGGGGAACGGCAGCCCCAGCATTTT. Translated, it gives CASSEGERQPQHF.